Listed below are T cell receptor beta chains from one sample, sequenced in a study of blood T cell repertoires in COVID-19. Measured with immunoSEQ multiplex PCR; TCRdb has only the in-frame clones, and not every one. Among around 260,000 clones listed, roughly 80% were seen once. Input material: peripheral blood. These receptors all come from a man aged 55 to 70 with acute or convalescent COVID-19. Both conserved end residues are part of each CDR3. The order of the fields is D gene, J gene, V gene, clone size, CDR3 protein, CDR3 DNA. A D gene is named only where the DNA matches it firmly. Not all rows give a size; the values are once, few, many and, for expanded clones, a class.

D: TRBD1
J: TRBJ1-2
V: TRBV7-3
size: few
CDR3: CASSATGDGGYTF
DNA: TGTGCCAGCAGCGCCACAGGGGACGGTGGCTACACCTTC

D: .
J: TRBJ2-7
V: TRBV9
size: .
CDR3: CASSLGQSSYEQYF
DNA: TGTGCCAGCAGCCTCGGACAGAGCTCCTACGAGCAGTACTTC

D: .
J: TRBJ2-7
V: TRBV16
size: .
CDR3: CASSQSGGQEQYF
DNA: TGTGCCAGCAGCCAATCGGGCGGGCAAGAGCAGTACTTC

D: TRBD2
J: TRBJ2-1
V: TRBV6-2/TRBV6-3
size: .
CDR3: CASSYRGTSGSSSYNEQFF
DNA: TGTGCCAGCAGTTACCGGGGAACAAGCGGGAGTAGCTCCTACAATGAGCAGTTCTTC

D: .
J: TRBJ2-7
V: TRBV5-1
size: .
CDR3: CASSFETGQSYEQYF
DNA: TGCGCCAGCAGCTTTGAAACGGGACAAAGTTACGAGCAGTACTTC

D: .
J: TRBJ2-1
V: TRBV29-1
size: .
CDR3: CSVPPRENEQFF
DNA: TGCAGCGTTCCCCCCCGGGAGAATGAGCAGTTCTTC

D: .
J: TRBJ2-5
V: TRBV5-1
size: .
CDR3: CASSSLGNGAETQYF
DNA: TGCGCCAGCTCTTCATTAGGGAATGGGGCAGAGACCCAGTACTTC

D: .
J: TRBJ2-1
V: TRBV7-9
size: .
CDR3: CASSYLGPGNEQFF
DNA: TGTGCCAGCAGCTACCTGGGGCCCGGCAATGAGCAGTTCTTC

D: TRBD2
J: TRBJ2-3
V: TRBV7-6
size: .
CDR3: CASSLAPSGGATDTQYF
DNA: TGTGCCAGCAGCTTGGCGCCTAGCGGGGGGGCAACAGATACGCAGTATTTT

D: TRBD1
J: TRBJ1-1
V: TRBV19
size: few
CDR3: CASSPQGVSAEAFF
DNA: TGTGCCAGTAGTCCCCAGGGGGTCAGCGCTGAAGCTTTCTTT

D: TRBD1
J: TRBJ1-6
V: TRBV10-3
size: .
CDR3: CAISERPGQGVNSPLHF
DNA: TGTGCCATCAGTGAGCGCCCTGGACAGGGTGTCAATTCACCCCTCCACTTT

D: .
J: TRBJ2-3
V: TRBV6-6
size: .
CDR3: CASSYYRVELDTQYF
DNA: TGTGCCAGCAGTTACTACAGGGTGGAATTGGATACGCAGTATTTT

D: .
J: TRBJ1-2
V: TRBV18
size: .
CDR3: CASYPRQAATNYGYTF
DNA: TGTGCCAGCTACCCCCGACAGGCAGCAACTAACTATGGCTACACCTTC

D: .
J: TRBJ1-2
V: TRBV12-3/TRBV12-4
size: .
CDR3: CASGRLRGGYTF
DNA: TGTGCCAGCGGACGTCTCCGGGGTGGCTACACCTTC

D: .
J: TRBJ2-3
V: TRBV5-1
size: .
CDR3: CASTSGGGTDTQYF
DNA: TGCGCCAGCACGAGCGGCGGGGGCACAGATACGCAGTATTTT

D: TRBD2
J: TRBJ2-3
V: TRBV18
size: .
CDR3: CASSPPASGGRGDTQYF
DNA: TGTGCCAGCTCACCACCTGCTAGCGGGGGCCGGGGAGATACGCAGTATTTT

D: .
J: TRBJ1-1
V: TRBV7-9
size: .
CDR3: CASTPRPGANTEAFF
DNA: TGTGCCAGCACCCCCCGTCCGGGAGCGAACACTGAAGCTTTCTTT

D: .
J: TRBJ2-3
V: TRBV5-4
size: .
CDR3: CASSEGFGTQYF
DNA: TGTGCCAGCAGCGAGGGCTTTGGGACGCAGTATTTT

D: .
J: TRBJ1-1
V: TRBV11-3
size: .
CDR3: CASSLGGNTEAFF
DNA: TGTGCCAGCAGCTTAGGCGGGAACACTGAAGCTTTCTTT

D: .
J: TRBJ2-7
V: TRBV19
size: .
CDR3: CASSIGQGTGEQYF
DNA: TGTGCCAGTAGTATAGGCCAGGGGACGGGCGAGCAGTACTTC

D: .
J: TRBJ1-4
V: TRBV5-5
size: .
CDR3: CASSLGRVSEKLFF
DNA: TGTGCCAGCAGCTTGGGGAGAGTCAGCGAAAAACTGTTTTTT

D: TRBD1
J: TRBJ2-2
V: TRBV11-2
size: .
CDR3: CASSPRQGFGELFF
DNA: TGTGCCAGCAGCCCGAGACAGGGGTTCGGGGAGCTGTTTTTT

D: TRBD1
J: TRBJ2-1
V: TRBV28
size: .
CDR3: CASSTDRGDNEQFF
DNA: TGTGCCAGCAGCACGGACAGGGGTGACAATGAGCAGTTCTTC

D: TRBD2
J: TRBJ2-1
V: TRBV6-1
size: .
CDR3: CASSEGGAGGALEQFF
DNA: TGTGCCAGCAGTGAAGGAGGAGCGGGGGGTGCCTTGGAGCAGTTCTTC

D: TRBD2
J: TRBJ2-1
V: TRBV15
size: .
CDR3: CATSRDLRLAGGFNEQFF
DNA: TGTGCCACCAGCAGAGATCTGAGACTAGCGGGGGGGTTCAATGAGCAGTTCTTC

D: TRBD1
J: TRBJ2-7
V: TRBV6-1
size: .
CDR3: CASSGAGGPYEQYF
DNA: TGTGCCAGCAGTGGAGCAGGGGGCCCCTACGAGCAGTACTTC

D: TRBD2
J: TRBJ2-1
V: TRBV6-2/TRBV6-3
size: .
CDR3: CASRPGLAGANEQFF
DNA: TGTGCCAGCAGACCTGGACTAGCGGGTGCCAATGAGCAGTTCTTC

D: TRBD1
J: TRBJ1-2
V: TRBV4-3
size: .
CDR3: CASSDVWTGDNYGYTF
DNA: TGCGCCAGCAGCGACGTTTGGACAGGGGATAACTATGGCTACACCTTC

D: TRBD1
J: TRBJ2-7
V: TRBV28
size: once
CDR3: CASSPTAGGYEQYF
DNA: TGTGCCAGCAGCCCAACTGCAGGGGGCTACGAGCAGTACTTC

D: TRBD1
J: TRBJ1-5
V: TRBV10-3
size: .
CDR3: CAISITGEQPQHF
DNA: TGTGCCATCAGTATTACAGGGGAGCAGCCCCAGCATTTT

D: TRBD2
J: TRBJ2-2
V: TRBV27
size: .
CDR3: CASRIAGGPFGELFF
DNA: TGTGCCAGCAGGATAGCGGGGGGGCCTTTCGGGGAGCTGTTTTTT

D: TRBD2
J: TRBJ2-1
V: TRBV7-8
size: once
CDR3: CASSWTSGSSYNEQFF
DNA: TGTGCCAGCAGCTGGACTAGCGGGAGCTCCTACAATGAGCAGTTCTTC

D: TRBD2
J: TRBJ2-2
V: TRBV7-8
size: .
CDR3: CASSKQPGLEGSTGELFF
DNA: TGTGCCAGCAGCAAACAGCCGGGACTAGAGGGTAGCACCGGGGAGCTGTTTTTT

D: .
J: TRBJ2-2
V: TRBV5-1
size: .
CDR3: CASSPLGSNTGELFF
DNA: TGCGCCAGCAGCCCACTAGGATCGAACACCGGGGAGCTGTTTTTT

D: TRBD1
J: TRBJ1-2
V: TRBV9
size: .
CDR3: CASSVPAGGNGYTF
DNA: TGTGCCAGCAGCGTACCCGCAGGGGGCAACGGCTACACCTTC

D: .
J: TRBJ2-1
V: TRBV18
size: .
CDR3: CASSPPAGALGDEQFF
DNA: TGTGCCAGCTCACCACCGGCGGGGGCCCTGGGGGATGAGCAGTTCTTC

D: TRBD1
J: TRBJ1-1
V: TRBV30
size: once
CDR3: CAWRPGQGGTEAFF
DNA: TGTGCCTGGAGACCGGGACAGGGGGGAACTGAAGCTTTCTTT

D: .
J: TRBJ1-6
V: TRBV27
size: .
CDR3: CASSFSEPNSPLHF
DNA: TGTGCCAGCAGTTTTTCGGAGCCGAATTCACCCCTCCACTTT

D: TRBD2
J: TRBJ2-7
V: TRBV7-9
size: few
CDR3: CASSPQGPGLAEYEQYF
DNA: TGTGCCAGCAGCCCGCAAGGGCCGGGACTAGCAGAATACGAGCAGTACTTC

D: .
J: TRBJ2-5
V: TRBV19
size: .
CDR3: CASSAHPGSQETQYF
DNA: TGTGCCAGTAGTGCACATCCAGGGTCCCAAGAGACCCAGTACTTC

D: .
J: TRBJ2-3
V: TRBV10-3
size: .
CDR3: CAISESGRDTQYF
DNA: TGTGCCATCAGTGAGTCGGGGAGGGATACGCAGTATTTT

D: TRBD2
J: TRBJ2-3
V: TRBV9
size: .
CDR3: CASSVDVFGAGADTQYF
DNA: TGTGCCAGCAGCGTAGATGTGTTTGGGGCGGGAGCGGATACGCAGTATTTT

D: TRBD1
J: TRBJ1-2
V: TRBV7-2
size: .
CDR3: CASSFTGTGYGYTF
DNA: TGTGCCAGCAGCTTCACCGGGACAGGGTATGGCTACACCTTC

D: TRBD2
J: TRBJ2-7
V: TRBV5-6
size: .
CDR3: CASSPRTSGILEQYF
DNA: TGTGCCAGCAGCCCAAGGACTAGCGGGATCTTGGAGCAGTACTTC

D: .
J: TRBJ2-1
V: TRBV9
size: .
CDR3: CASSFRRFNEQFF
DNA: TGTGCCAGCAGCTTCCGTCGGTTCAATGAGCAGTTCTTC

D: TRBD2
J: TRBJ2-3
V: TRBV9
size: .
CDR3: CASSGLAGNTDTQYF
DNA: TGTGCCAGCAGCGGCCTAGCGGGGAACACAGATACGCAGTATTTT

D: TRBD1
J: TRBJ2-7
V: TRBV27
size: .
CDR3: CASSTSGTASYEQYF
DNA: TGTGCCAGCAGTACCTCCGGGACAGCCTCCTACGAGCAGTACTTC

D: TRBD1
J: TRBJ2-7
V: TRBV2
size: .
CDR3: CASSEGQGVHEQYF
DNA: TGTGCCAGCAGTGAGGGACAGGGTGTCCACGAGCAGTACTTC

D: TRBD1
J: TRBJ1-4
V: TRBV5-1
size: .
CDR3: CASSFRGQGGEKLFF
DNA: TGCGCCAGCAGCTTTCGCGGACAGGGAGGTGAAAAACTGTTTTTT

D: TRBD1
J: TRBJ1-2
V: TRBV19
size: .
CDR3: CASSPTGVTRGYTF
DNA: TGTGCCAGTAGCCCCACAGGGGTGACTCGGGGCTACACCTTC

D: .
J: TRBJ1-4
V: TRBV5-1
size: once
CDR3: CASSFTGMETEKLFF
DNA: TGCGCCAGCAGCTTCACAGGGATGGAGACTGAAAAACTGTTTTTT

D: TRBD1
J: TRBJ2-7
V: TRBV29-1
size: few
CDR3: CSVEGLMGQGYEQYF
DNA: TGCAGCGTTGAGGGACTTATGGGACAGGGCTACGAGCAGTACTTC